The sequence of this T cell receptor beta chain was determined in a study of blood T cell repertoires in COVID-19. Study information: Both acute and convalescent COVID-19 samples were obtained from the United States, Italy and Spain.

Profiled with immunoSEQ multiplex PCR; TCRdb holds only in-frame clones, not every one. The sample records about 160,000 clones, more than 90% being singletons. Trimming took off 5 bases at V and 0 bases at J, with 20 bases between the two ends. CDR1 is MRHNA and CDR2 is SNTAGT in the germline V gene. The CDR3 is 18 amino acids. Sequenced: peripheral blood. The genes are TRBV6-4 and TRBJ1-5; D is perhaps TRBD1 (6 bases). The receptor was isolated from a man in his 60s with active or convalescent COVID-19. The CDR3 region has the DNA TGTGCCAGCAGTAGCCCGGACAGTTTTTGGTATAGCAATCAGCCCCAGCATTTT. Encoded protein: CASSSPDSFWYSNQPQHF.